Sequencing of this T cell receptor (beta chain) was carried out in a study of blood T cell repertoires in COVID-19. Study details: Sites across the United States, Italy and Spain contributed samples from acute and convalescent COVID-19. T cells, B-cell-depleted T cells, or PBMCs supplied cDNA or gDNA.

Across about 22 US areas, participants ranged in age from 18 to 89 years. The count of this clone is one. As handled by the study authors: Amplification of reference gene primers was used by the study to estimate nucleated cell counts. Assay used: immunoSEQ multiplex PCR; TCRdb lists only in-frame clones, some missing. V and J calls and clone size are as listed in that table; D and trimming were resolved from the DNA. The sample contains under 200,000 clones, 82% of which appear only once. The receptor comes from an older woman with acute COVID-19. Source material: PBMCs or T cells enriched from blood (not recorded which).

The CDR3: CASSQDTGQGNDEQYF. CDR3 sequence (DNA): TGTGCCAGCAGCCAAGATACGGGACAGGGGAATGACGAGCAGTACTTC. The genes are TRBV4-2 and TRBJ2-7; 10 bases fit TRBD1. Germline lookup yields CDR1 LGHNA and CDR2 YNFKEQ. The CDR3 is 16 amino acids. V lost 0 bases and J lost 5; bases outside the gene matches: 7.